At least ten counts were recorded for the clone carrying this T cell receptor beta chain. Its antigen is unidentified. Only newly diagnosed hyperthyroidism patients aged 18 to 65, with under 2 months' duration, were enrolled. This sample was included in a study of Graves' ophthalmopathy and Graves' hyperthyroidism. Study results and caveats: With about 71% sensitivity and 72% to 85% specificity, the model predicted ophthalmopathy progression. A majority of expanded thyroid clonotypes exceeding 0.001 frequency were likewise present in blood.

Germline V gives CDR1 SGHAT, CDR2 FQDESV (reference sequence). The CDR3 length is 16 residues. V gave up 5 bases and J gave up 0 bases, with 13 bases separating them. The authors amplified TCR beta CDR3 regions from RNA transcripts. Second-round multiplex PCR followed a first-round RT-PCR using HTBI primers. TCRdb re-called the multiplex PCR reads through MiXCR, storing one row per CDR3 protein. The repertoire holds some 350,000 distinct CDR3 sequences, with about 17% as singletons. The sample taken for sequencing was peripheral blood. The chain uses TRBV11-1 and TRBJ2-2, with D perhaps matching TRBD1 or TRBD2 (5 bases each). This TCR came from an adult woman with stable Graves' hyperthyroidism. The CDR3 reads CASSLMGPANTGELFF. DNA for the CDR3: TGTGCCAGCAGCCTCATGGGACCGGCGAACACCGGGGAGCTGTTTTTT.